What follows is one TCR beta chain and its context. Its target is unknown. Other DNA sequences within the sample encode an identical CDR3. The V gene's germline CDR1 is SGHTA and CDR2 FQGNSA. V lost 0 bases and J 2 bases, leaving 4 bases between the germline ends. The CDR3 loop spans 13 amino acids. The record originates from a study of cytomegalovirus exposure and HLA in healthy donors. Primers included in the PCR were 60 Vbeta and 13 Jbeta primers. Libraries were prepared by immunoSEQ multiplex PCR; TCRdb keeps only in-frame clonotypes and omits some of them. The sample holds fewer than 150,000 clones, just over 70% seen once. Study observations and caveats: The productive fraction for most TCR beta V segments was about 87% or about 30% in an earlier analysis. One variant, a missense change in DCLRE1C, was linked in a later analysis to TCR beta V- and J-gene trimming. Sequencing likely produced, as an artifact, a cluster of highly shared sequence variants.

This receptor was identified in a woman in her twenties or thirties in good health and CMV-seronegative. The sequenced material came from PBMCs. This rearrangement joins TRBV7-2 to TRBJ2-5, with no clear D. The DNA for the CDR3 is TGTGCCAGCAGCTTAGCGTTACAAGAGACCCAGTACTTC. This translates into CASSLALQETQYF.